A selection of T cell receptor beta chains follows, all from one sample in a study of cytomegalovirus exposure and HLA in healthy donors. Assay: immunoSEQ multiplex PCR; the TCRdb copy retains only in-frame clones and omits some. The repertoire holds approximately 190,000 clones, around four fifths seen once, with more than 1.5% in the top ten. Sequencing input: PBMCs. Receptors originate from a man aged 40-49 years in good health and CMV-seropositive. CDR3s include the opening cysteine and the closing phenylalanine or tryptophan. A D gene is named only where the DNA matches it firmly. For some rows the clone size is stated as once, few or many, or as a class when expanded; others skip it.

v_gene,abundance,d_gene,j_gene,CDR3aa,CDR3nt
TRBV7-9,.,.,TRBJ2-7,CASSLAEGASRGYEQYF,TGTGCCAGCAGCTTAGCCGAGGGTGCATCTCGGGGCTACGAGCAGTACTTC
TRBV5-1,.,.,TRBJ1-1,CASSLSAPASEAFF,TGCGCCAGCAGCTTGTCCGCTCCCGCGTCTGAAGCTTTCTTT
TRBV7-9,.,TRBD2,TRBJ2-1,CASSGSGTSGSSYNEQFF,TGTGCCAGCAGCGGAAGTGGGACTAGCGGGAGCTCCTACAATGAGCAGTTCTTC
TRBV7-6,.,TRBD2,TRBJ2-3,CASSSLAGRNPDTQYF,TGTGCCAGCAGCTCACTAGCGGGACGAAACCCAGATACGCAGTATTTT
TRBV5-1,few,.,TRBJ1-1,CASRPMAGTTNTEAFF,TGCGCCAGCAGACCCATGGCAGGGACTACGAACACTGAAGCTTTCTTT
TRBV7-2,.,.,TRBJ1-5,CASSFGSRGSNQPQHF,TGTGCCAGCAGCTTCGGTTCGCGGGGGAGCAATCAGCCCCAGCATTTT
TRBV27,.,.,TRBJ2-7,CASSLSGVRYEQYF,TGTGCCAGCAGTTTATCAGGGGTCCGCTACGAGCAGTACTTC
TRBV5-6,.,TRBD2,TRBJ2-2,CASSLAGGGELFF,TGTGCCAGCAGCTTGGCGGGAGGCGGGGAGCTGTTTTTT
TRBV5-4,.,TRBD1,TRBJ1-1,CASSADRSNTEAFF,TGTGCCAGCAGCGCGGACAGGTCGAACACTGAAGCTTTCTTT
TRBV5-6,.,TRBD1,TRBJ1-1,CASSSTAGGFTEAFF,TGTGCCAGCAGCTCTACGGCAGGGGGCTTCACTGAAGCTTTCTTT
TRBV7-8,.,TRBD2,TRBJ2-1,CASSSGLAGGNEQFF,TGTGCCAGCAGCTCCGGACTAGCGGGAGGCAATGAGCAGTTCTTC
TRBV19,.,.,TRBJ1-2,CASSISGDYGYTF,TGTGCCAGTAGTATTTCAGGGGACTATGGCTACACCTTC
TRBV5-6,few,.,TRBJ1-5,CASSLGAGLRHGPQHF,TGTGCCAGCAGCTTGGGAGCTGGCCTAAGACACGGGCCCCAGCATTTT
TRBV5-1,once,.,TRBJ2-7,CASSFGNYEQYF,TGCGCCAGCAGCTTCGGGAACTACGAGCAGTACTTC